This T cell receptor beta chain originates from a study of blood T cell repertoires in COVID-19. The CDR3 is 14 residues long. Trimming removed 0 bases at V and 5 bases at J, with 12 bases between. Germline loops: CDR1 SGHRS, CDR2 YFSETQ. Sequenced by immunoSEQ multiplex PCR; TCRdb stores in-frame clones only, minus some. The sample includes around 180,000 clones, roughly 70% of them seen just once. Sequencing was performed on peripheral blood. The sequence was obtained from an elderly woman with acute or convalescent COVID-19. The chain links TRBV5-1 to TRBJ2-7; TRBD1 is a possible D gene (6 bases). CDR3: CASSLDRVGHEQYF. The CDR3 nucleotides are TGCGCCAGCAGCTTGGACAGGGTTGGTCACGAGCAGTACTTC. Variable domain in full (rest from reference TRBV5-1 and TRBJ2-7): KAGVTQTPRYLIKTRGQQVTLSCSPISGHRSVSWYQQTPGQGLQFLFEYFSETQRNKGNFPGRFSGRQFSNSRSEMNVSTLELGDSALYLCASSLDRVGHEQYFGPGTRLTVT.